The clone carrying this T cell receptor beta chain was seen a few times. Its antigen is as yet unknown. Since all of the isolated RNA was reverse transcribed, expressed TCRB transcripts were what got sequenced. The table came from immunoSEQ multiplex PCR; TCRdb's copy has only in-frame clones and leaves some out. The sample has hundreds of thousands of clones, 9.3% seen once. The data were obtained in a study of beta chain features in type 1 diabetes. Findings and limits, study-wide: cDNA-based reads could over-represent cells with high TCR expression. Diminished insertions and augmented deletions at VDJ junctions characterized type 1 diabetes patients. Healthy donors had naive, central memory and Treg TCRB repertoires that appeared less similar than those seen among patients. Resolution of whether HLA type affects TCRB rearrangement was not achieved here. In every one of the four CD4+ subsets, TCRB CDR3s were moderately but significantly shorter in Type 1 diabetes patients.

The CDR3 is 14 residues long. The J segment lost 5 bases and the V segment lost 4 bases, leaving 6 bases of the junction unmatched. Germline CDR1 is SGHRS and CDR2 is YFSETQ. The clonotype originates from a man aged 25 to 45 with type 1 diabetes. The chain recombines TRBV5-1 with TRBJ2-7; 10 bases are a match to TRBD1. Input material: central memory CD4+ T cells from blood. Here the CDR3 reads CASSSHGTGDEQYF. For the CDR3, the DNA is TGCGCCAGCAGCAGCCACGGGACAGGGGACGAGCAGTACTTC.